This paragraph reports one TCR beta chain. What it recognizes is unknown. Assay: immunoSEQ multiplex PCR; the TCRdb copy retains only in-frame clones and omits some. Among about 680,000 clones listed, 55% to 85% were seen once. The CDR3 is made up of 17 amino acids. V lost 5 bases to trimming and J lost 3 bases, with 23 bases between them. Germline-derived CDR1 and CDR2 are MNHEY and SMNVEV (reference sequence). The entry originates in a study of shared clonotypes between healthy human individuals. Findings and limits, study-wide: Generation probabilities of non-shared clonotypes were lower (relative to those shared by all four donors).

Sequenced material: memory CD4+ T cells sorted from blood. Subset defined: CD45RA-negative fraction. The chain employs TRBV27 and TRBJ2-7; D gene ambiguous. The sequence was obtained from a woman aged 25 to 39 in good health. This chain's CDR3 is CASSPTLAALTYYEQYF. CDR3 sequence (DNA): TGTGCCAGCAGTCCGACACTGGCCGCGCTGACCTACTACGAGCAGTACTTC.